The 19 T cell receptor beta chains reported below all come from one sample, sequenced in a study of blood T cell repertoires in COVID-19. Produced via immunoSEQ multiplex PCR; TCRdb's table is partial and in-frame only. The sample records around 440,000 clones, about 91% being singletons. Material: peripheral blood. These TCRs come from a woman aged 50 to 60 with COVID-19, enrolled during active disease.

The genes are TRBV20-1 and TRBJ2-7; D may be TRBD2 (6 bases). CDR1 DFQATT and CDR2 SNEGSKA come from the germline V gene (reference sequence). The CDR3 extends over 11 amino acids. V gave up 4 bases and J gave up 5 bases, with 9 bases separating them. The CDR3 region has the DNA TGCAGTGCTACTAGCGCCCACGAGCAGTACTTC. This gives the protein CSATSAHEQYF.

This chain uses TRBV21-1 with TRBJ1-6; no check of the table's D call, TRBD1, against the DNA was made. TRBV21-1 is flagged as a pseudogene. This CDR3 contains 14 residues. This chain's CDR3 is CARAVNSYNSPLHF. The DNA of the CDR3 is TGTGCCAGGGCAGTGAACTCCTATAATTCACCCCTCCACTTT.

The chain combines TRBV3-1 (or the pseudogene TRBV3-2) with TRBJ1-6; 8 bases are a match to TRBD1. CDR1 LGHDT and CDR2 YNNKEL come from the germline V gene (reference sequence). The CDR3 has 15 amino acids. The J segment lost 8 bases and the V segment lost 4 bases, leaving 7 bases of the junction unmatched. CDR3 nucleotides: TGTGCCAGCAGCCCCCAGGGGGCTCGGGATTCACCCCTCCACTTT. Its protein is CASSPQGARDSPLHF.

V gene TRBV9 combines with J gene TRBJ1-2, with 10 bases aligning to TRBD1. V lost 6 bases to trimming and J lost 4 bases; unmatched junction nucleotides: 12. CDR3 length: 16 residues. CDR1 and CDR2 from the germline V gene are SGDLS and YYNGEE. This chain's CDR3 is CASTPGQGIRSYGYTF. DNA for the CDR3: TGTGCCAGCACCCCGGGACAGGGGATTAGATCCTATGGCTACACCTTC.

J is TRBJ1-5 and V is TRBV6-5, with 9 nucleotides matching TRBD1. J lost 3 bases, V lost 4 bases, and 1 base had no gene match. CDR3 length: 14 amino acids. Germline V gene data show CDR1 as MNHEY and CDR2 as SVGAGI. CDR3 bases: TGTGCCAGCAGTTGGGACAGGGTCAATCAGCCCCAGCATTTT. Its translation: CASSWDRVNQPQHF.

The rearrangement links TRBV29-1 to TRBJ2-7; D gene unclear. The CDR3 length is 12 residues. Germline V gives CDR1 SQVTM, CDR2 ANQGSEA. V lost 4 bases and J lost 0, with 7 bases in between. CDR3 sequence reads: CSVAASSYEQYF. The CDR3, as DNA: TGCAGCGTTGCGGCTAGCTCCTACGAGCAGTACTTC.

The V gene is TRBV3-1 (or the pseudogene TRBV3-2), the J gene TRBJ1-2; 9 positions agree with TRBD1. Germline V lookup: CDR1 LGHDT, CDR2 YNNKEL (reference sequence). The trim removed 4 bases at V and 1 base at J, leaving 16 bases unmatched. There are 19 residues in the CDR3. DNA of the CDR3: TGTGCCAGCAGCCCACCCCTTAGGCGGGACAGGGTCAATAACTATGGCTACACCTTC. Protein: CASSPPLRRDRVNNYGYTF.

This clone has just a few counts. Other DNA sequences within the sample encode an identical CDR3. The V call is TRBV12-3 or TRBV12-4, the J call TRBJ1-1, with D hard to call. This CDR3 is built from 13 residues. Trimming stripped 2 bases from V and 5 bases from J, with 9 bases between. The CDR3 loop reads CASSLSTGTEAFF. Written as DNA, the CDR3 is TGTGCCAGCAGTTTATCGACCGGGACTGAAGCTTTCTTT.

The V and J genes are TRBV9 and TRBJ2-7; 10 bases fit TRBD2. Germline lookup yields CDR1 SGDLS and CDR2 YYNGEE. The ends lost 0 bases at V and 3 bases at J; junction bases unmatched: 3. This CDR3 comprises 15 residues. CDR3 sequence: CASSVDTSGVYEQYF. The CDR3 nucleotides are TGTGCCAGCAGCGTAGATACTAGCGGGGTCTACGAGCAGTACTTC. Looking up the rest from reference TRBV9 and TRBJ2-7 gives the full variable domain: DSGVTQTPKHLITATGQRVTLRCSPRSGDLSVYWYQQSLDQGLQFLIQYYNGEERAKGNILERFSAQQFPDLHSELNLSSLELGDSALYFCASSVDTSGVYEQYFGPGTRLTVT.

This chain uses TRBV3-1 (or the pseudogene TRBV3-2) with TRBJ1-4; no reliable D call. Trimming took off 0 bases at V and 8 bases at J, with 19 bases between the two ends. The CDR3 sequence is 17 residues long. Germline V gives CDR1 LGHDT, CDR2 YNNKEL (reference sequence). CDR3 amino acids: CASSQDPRTARSEKLFF. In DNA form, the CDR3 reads TGTGCCAGCAGCCAAGACCCCCGGACTGCCAGGAGCGAAAAACTGTTTTTT.

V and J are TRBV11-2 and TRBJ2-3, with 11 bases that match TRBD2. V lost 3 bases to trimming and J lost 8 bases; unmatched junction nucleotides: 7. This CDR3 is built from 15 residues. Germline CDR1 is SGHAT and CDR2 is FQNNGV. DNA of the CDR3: TGTGCCAGCAGCTTCAATAGCGGGGGGGCCGGTACGCAGTATTTT. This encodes CASSFNSGGAGTQYF.

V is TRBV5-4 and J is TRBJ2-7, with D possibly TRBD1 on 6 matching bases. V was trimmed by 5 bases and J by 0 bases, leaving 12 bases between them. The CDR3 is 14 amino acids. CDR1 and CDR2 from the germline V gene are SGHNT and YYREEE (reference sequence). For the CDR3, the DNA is TGTGCCAGCAGACCCGAGGGGGACTCCTACGAGCAGTACTTC. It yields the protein CASRPEGDSYEQYF. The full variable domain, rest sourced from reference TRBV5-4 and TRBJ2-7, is ETGVTQSPTHLIKTRGQQVTLRCSSQSGHNTVSWYQQALGQGPQFIFQYYREEENGRGNFPPRFSGLQFPNYSSELNVNALELDDSALYLCASRPEGDSYEQYFGPGTRLTVT.

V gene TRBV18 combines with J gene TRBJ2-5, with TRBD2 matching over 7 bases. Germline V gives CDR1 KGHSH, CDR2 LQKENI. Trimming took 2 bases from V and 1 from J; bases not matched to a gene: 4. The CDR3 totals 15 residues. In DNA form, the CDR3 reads TGTGCCAGCTCACCAGGGGGGGGACTCCAAGAGACCCAGTACTTC. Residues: CASSPGGGLQETQYF.

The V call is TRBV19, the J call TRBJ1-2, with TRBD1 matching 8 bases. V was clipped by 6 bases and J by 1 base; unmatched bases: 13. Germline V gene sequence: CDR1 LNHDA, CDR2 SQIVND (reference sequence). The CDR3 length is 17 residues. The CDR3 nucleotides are TGTGCCAGTAGGAAAGTGGTCGGACAGGGCCTTAACTATGGCTACACCTTC. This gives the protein CASRKVVGQGLNYGYTF.

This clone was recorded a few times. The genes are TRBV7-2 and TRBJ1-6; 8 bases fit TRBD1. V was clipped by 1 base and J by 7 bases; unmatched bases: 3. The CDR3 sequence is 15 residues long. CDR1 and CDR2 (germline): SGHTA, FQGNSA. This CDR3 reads CASSLGTGRNSPLHF. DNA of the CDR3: TGTGCCAGCAGCTTAGGGACAGGGCGAAATTCACCCCTCCACTTT.

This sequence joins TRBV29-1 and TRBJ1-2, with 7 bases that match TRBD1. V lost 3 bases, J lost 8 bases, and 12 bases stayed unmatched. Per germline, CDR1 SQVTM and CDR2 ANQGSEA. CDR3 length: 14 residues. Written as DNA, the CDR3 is TGCAGCGTTGAGGCCGCTCAGGGGGTAGGGGGCTACACCTTC. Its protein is CSVEAAQGVGGYTF.

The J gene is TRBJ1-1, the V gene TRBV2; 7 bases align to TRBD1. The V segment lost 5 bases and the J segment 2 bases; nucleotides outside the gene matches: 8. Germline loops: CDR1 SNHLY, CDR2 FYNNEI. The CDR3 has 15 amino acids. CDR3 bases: TGTGCCAGCAGTCGATTGGGACAGACTAACACTGAAGCTTTCTTT. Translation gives CASSRLGQTNTEAFF.

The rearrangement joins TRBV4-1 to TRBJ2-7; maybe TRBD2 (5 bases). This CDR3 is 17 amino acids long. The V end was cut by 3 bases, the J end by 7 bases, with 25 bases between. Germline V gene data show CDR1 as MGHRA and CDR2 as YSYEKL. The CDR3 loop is CASSHPTPGMPVGEQYF. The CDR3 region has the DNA TGCGCCAGCAGCCACCCTACCCCCGGGATGCCCGTAGGGGAGCAGTACTTC.

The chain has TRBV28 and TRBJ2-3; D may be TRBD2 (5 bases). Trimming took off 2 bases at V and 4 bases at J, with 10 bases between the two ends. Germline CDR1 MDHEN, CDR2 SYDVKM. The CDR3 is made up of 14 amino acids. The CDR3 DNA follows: TGTGCCAGCAGTTTAGCAGGCGGGCCAGATACGCAGTATTTT. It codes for CASSLAGGPDTQYF.